This T cell receptor beta chain was obtained from a study of blood T cell repertoires in COVID-19. CDR1 and CDR2 (germline): SGHTA, FQGNSA. V shed 3 bases, J shed 0 bases, and the junction held 8 bases outside the gene matches. The CDR3 is 16 residues long. Clones were sequenced by immunoSEQ multiplex PCR, and TCRdb holds only the in-frame ones, with some missing. The sample carries hundreds of thousands of clones, 70% to 90% recorded once. The chain joins TRBV7-2 to TRBJ2-7; 7 positions agree with TRBD2. This receptor was taken from an older woman in a cohort exposed to, infected with or recovered from COVID-19 (not recorded which). Sequenced input: PBMCs or T cells enriched from blood (not recorded which). CDR3 residues: CASSFPLASTSYEQYF. The CDR3 nucleotides read TGTGCCAGCAGCTTCCCACTAGCGTCAACCTCCTACGAGCAGTACTTC.